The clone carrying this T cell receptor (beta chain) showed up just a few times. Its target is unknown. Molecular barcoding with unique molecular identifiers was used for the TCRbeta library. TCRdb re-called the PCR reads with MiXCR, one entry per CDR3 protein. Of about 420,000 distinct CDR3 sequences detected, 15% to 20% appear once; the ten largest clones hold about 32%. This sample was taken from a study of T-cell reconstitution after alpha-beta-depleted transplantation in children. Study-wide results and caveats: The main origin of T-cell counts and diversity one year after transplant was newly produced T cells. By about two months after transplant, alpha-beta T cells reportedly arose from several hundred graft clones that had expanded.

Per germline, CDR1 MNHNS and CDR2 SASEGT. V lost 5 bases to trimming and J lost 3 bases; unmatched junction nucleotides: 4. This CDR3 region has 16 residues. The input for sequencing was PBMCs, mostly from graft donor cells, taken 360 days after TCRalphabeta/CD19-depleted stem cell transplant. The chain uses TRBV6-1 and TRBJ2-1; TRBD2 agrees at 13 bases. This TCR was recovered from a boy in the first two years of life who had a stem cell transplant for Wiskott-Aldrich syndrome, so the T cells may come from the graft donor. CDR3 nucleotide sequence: TGTGCCAGCAGTCGTAGACTAGCGGGAGGCTACAATGAGCAGTTCTTC. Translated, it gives CASSRRLAGGYNEQFF.